The 26 T cell receptor beta chains listed next were all sequenced from one sample in a study of blood T cell repertoires in COVID-19. The repertoire was sequenced with immunoSEQ multiplex PCR; TCRdb's copy has only in-frame clones and lacks some. Of some 290,000 clones listed, roughly nine tenths are singletons. Sequenced: peripheral blood. The receptors were sampled from a woman aged 25 to 39 with COVID-19, enrolled during active disease.

This clone has just one count. The V and J genes are TRBV6-5 and TRBJ1-4; weak D call: TRBD1 (5 bases). V was shortened by 8 bases and J by 7 bases, with 17 bases between the two germline ends. CDR1 and CDR2 from the germline V gene are MNHEY and SVGAGI. The CDR3 length is 14 residues. The CDR3 loop is CASVRGGIGEKLFF. CDR3 nucleotides: TGTGCCAGCGTCCGGGGGGGTATAGGTGAAAAACTGTTTTTT.

The chain links TRBV24-1 to TRBJ2-3, with TRBD1 matching 9 bases. Per the germline V gene, CDR1 is KGHDR and CDR2 is SFDVKD. This CDR3 is built from 17 residues. The junction had 6 bases not matched to a gene; V was cut back by 0 bases and J by 3 bases. This chain's CDR3 is CATSDLSTGGTTDTQYF. In DNA, the CDR3 is TGTGCCACCAGTGATTTGTCGACAGGGGGAACAACAGATACGCAGTATTTT.

The chain uses TRBV7-2 and TRBJ2-1, with 10 bases matching TRBD2. Germline lookup yields CDR1 SGHTA and CDR2 FQGNSA. The CDR3 spans 14 residues. The junction had 10 bases not matched to a gene; V was cut back by 8 bases and J by 9 bases. Written as DNA, the CDR3 is TGTGCCAGCGAGCGGGGGGGAGGTTCCGGTGAGCAGTTCTTC. Translating gives CASERGGGSGEQFF.

V usage is TRBV3-1 (or the pseudogene TRBV3-2) and J usage is TRBJ2-1; D may be TRBD1 (6 bases). This CDR3 has 15 residues. Trimming removed 7 bases from V and 0 bases from J, with 13 bases in between. The germline gives CDR1 LGHDT, CDR2 YNNKEL (reference sequence). The CDR3 nucleotides read TGTGCCAGCACCTACGGGACAACCTCCTACAATGAGCAGTTCTTC. Translating it yields CASTYGTTSYNEQFF.

CDR3 residues: CASSFPGSIYAFF. The DNA of the CDR3 is TGTGCCAGCAGTTTCCCGGGATCCATATACGCTTTCTTT. The J gene is TRBJ1-1, the V gene TRBV28; D ambiguous. The CDR3 spans 13 residues. CDR1 is MDHEN and CDR2 is SYDVKM in the germline V gene. V lost 3 bases, J lost 11 bases, and 16 bases lay in between.

The chain recombines TRBV6-1 with TRBJ2-1, with 7 bases aligning to TRBD1. Germline V lookup: CDR1 MNHNS, CDR2 SASEGT. CDR3 size: 15 residues. The V and J ends lost 1 base and 6 bases, in that order; junction bases with no gene match: 6. The CDR3 DNA reads as TGTGCCAGCAGTGAAGGACAGGGTGATATCAATGAGCAGTTCTTC. Protein: CASSEGQGDINEQFF.

This clone was picked up one time. The chain links TRBV4-2 to TRBJ2-7; tentatively, D is TRBD2 (6 bases). V was cut by 4 bases and J by 2 bases, with 15 bases left in between. CDR3 length: 15 residues. Looked up from germline, CDR1 is LGHNA and CDR2 is YNFKEQ. The CDR3 DNA follows: TGTGCCAGCAGCCTGTTGCCGGGGGTGGCCTACGAGCAGTACTTC. Its translation is CASSLLPGVAYEQYF.

The V gene is TRBV28, the J gene TRBJ2-3, with 10 bases aligning to TRBD1. The CDR3 covers 15 residues. From germline, CDR1 is MDHEN and CDR2 SYDVKM. J gave up 5 bases and V 5 bases, and 7 bases lay outside the gene matches. This CDR3 is CASSRQGAWIDTQYF. DNA for the CDR3: TGTGCCAGCAGTCGACAGGGGGCATGGATAGATACGCAGTATTTT.

In nucleotides, the CDR3 is TGTGCCAGCACCCCTAATTTTAACTATGGCTACACCTTC. It codes for CASTPNFNYGYTF. This chain uses TRBV2 with TRBJ1-2; no clear D. Looked up from germline, CDR1 is SNHLY and CDR2 is FYNNEI. Between the trimmed V and J ends, which lost 7 bases and 1 base, there was a span of 10 bases. The CDR3 runs to 13 residues. Filled out from reference TRBV2 and TRBJ1-2, the complete variable domain reads EPEVTQTPSHQVTQMGQEVILRCVPISNHLYFYWYRQILGQKVEFLVSFYNNEISEKSEIFDDQFSVERPDGSNFTLKIRSTKLEDSAMYFCASTPNFNYGYTFGSGTRLTVV.

V gene TRBV6-1 combines with J gene TRBJ1-2, with 7 bases aligning to TRBD1. The CDR3 covers 14 residues. Germline CDR1 is MNHNS and CDR2 is SASEGT. The junction had 7 bases not matched to a gene; V was cut back by 1 base and J by 8 bases. The CDR3 DNA reads as TGTGCCAGCAGTGAAGTAAGAGGGGGCGGAGGCTACACCTTC. Translating it yields CASSEVRGGGGYTF.

This clone was seen a single time. The V gene is TRBV7-7, the J gene TRBJ2-5; D unresolved. The V end lost 5 bases, the J end lost 5 bases, and 15 bases lay between the germline ends. The CDR3 has 14 amino acids. Germline values: CDR1 SSHAT, CDR2 FNYEAQ (reference sequence). CDR3 residues: CASSRSGPMETQYF. The CDR3, as DNA: TGTGCCAGCAGCCGATCTGGGCCGATGGAGACCCAGTACTTC.

This chain uses TRBV4-1 with TRBJ2-7; D perhaps matches TRBD2 (7 bases). The germline V gene has CDR1 MGHRA and CDR2 YSYEKL. V lost 1 base and J lost 5, with 15 bases in between. The CDR3 consists of 15 residues. For the CDR3, the DNA is TGCGCCAGCAGCCAAGTTGCGGGGGCCTTAAACGAGCAGTACTTC. This codes for CASSQVAGALNEQYF.

The chain uses TRBV6-1 and TRBJ2-1; TRBD2 aligns across 13 bases. V gave up 4 bases and J gave up 2 bases; unmatched junction bases: 8. The CDR3 is made up of 18 amino acids. Looked up from germline, CDR1 is MNHNS and CDR2 is SASEGT. The CDR3: CASSATSGGPWTYNEQFF. In nucleotides, the CDR3 is TGTGCCAGCAGTGCGACTAGCGGGGGGCCCTGGACCTACAATGAGCAGTTCTTC.

The J gene is TRBJ1-5, the V gene TRBV3-1 (or the pseudogene TRBV3-2), with D possibly matching TRBD1 (5 bases). Germline V gene lookup returns CDR1 LGHDT and CDR2 YNNKEL (reference sequence). Trimming pared 0 bases from V and 2 bases from J, leaving 14 bases between. This CDR3 has 17 residues. The DNA for the CDR3 is TGTGCCAGCAGCCAAGATTTTGTACAGACAGGCAATCAGCCCCAGCATTTT. Its protein product is CASSQDFVQTGNQPQHF.

This clone is a singleton in its sample. The DNA for the CDR3 is TGTGCCAGCAGTTGGACTAGCGAAACCTTCAATGAGCAGTTCTTC. Residues: CASSWTSETFNEQFF. The genes are TRBV6-2 or TRBV6-3 and TRBJ2-1; the match to TRBD2 covers 9 bases. The V gene's germline CDR1 is MNHEY and CDR2 SVGEGT. The CDR3 is 15 amino acids. V lost 4 bases and J lost 6; bases outside the gene matches: 7.

The chain couples TRBV5-1 to TRBJ2-3, with D tentatively TRBD2 (6 bases). V was trimmed by 4 bases and J by 2 bases, leaving 11 bases between them. This CDR3 comprises 14 residues. CDR1 is SGHRS and CDR2 is YFSETQ in the germline V gene. The CDR3 loop is CASSLDYPTDTQYF. In DNA form, the CDR3 reads TGCGCCAGCAGCCTGGACTACCCCACAGATACGCAGTATTTT.

The chain links TRBV7-9 to TRBJ2-7, with D hard to call. This CDR3 has 12 residues. Germline CDR1 reads SEHNR; CDR2 reads FQNEAQ (reference sequence). Trimming took off 5 bases at V and 7 bases at J, with 12 bases between the two ends. The CDR3 DNA is TGTGCCAGCAGCGCGGCCGTAGGAGAGCAGTACTTC. It encodes CASSAAVGEQYF.

CDR3 in DNA: TGTGCCAGCAGCCAACCATCTCAGGGCCCGAACAATGAGCAGTTCTTC. It translates to CASSQPSQGPNNEQFF. This chain uses TRBV7-9 with TRBJ2-1; a weak D match, TRBD1 (5 bases). Germline V gene sequence: CDR1 SEHNR, CDR2 FQNEAQ (reference sequence). There are 16 residues in the CDR3. V shed 5 bases and J shed 5 bases, with 19 bases lying between them.

The chain couples TRBV19 to TRBJ1-5; D is possibly TRBD1 (5 bases). The CDR3 contains 15 residues. Germline loops: CDR1 LNHDA, CDR2 SQIVND (reference sequence). Trimming removed 5 bases from V and 2 bases from J, with 13 bases in between. The CDR3 DNA reads TGTGCCAGTAGTTGGGGGGGAGGAGGCAATCAGCCCCAGCATTTT. Translating it yields CASSWGGGGNQPQHF.

V and J are TRBV14 and TRBJ2-2, with TRBD2 matching 12 bases. This CDR3 is built from 17 residues. The V gene's germline CDR1 is SGHDN and CDR2 FVKESK. The V and J ends lost 3 bases and 4 bases, in that order; junction bases with no gene match: 6. Here the CDR3 reads CASSHPGLAGTTGELFF. As DNA, the CDR3 is TGTGCCAGCAGCCACCCCGGACTAGCGGGGACCACCGGGGAGCTGTTTTTT.

The chain has TRBV4-2 and TRBJ1-5; D is undetermined. Per germline, CDR1 LGHNA and CDR2 YNFKEQ. With 0 bases removed from V and 5 bases from J, the gap between germline ends came to 11 bases. The CDR3 totals 15 residues. The CDR3 region is CASSQDLFSYQPQHF. The CDR3 DNA sequence: TGTGCCAGCAGCCAAGATTTGTTCTCCTATCAGCCCCAGCATTTT.

V is TRBV5-1 and J is TRBJ2-5; 10 bases are a match to TRBD2. V lost 7 bases and J lost 5; bases outside the gene matches: 11. Germline V lookup: CDR1 SGHRS, CDR2 YFSETQ. The CDR3 has 15 amino acids. CDR3 in amino acids: CASRGGAGGSETQYF. In DNA, the CDR3 is TGCGCCAGCCGTGGCGGAGCGGGGGGGTCGGAGACCCAGTACTTC.

The rearrangement links TRBV27 to TRBJ1-2; D is uncertain. Germline V lookup: CDR1 MNHEY, CDR2 SMNVEV (reference sequence). The CDR3 is made up of 16 amino acids. V was clipped by 3 bases and J by 0 bases, with 14 bases between them. CDR3 residues: CASSFTTGYANYGYTF. DNA of the CDR3: TGTGCCAGCAGTTTCACAACGGGGTATGCTAACTATGGCTACACCTTC.

This sequence joins TRBV4-1 and TRBJ1-2; possibly TRBD1 for D (6 bases). V gave up 4 bases and J gave up 5 bases, with 11 bases separating them. Germline V lookup: CDR1 MGHRA, CDR2 YSYEKL. The CDR3 has 13 residues. CDR3 in amino acids: CASSPGQQYGYTF. As DNA, the CDR3 is TGCGCCAGCAGCCCTGGACAGCAGTATGGCTACACCTTC.

The rearrangement uses TRBV6-5 and TRBJ2-1; 9 bases map to TRBD2. CDR1 is MNHEY and CDR2 is SVGAGI in the germline V gene. After removal of 5 bases from V and 5 bases from J, the junction contained 7 bases not matched to a gene. The CDR3 has 15 amino acids. CDR3 residues: CASSPGTSPHNEQFF. The DNA of the CDR3 is TGTGCCAGCAGTCCCGGGACTAGCCCCCACAATGAGCAGTTCTTC.

The V gene is TRBV5-1, the J gene TRBJ2-7; 9 nucleotides match TRBD1. Germline CDR1 is SGHRS and CDR2 is YFSETQ. The CDR3 is 15 amino acids. After removal of 4 bases from V and 0 bases from J, the junction contained 5 bases not matched to a gene. DNA for the CDR3: TGCGCCAGCAGCGGAAACAGGGGGCCCTCCTACGAGCAGTACTTC. Protein: CASSGNRGPSYEQYF.